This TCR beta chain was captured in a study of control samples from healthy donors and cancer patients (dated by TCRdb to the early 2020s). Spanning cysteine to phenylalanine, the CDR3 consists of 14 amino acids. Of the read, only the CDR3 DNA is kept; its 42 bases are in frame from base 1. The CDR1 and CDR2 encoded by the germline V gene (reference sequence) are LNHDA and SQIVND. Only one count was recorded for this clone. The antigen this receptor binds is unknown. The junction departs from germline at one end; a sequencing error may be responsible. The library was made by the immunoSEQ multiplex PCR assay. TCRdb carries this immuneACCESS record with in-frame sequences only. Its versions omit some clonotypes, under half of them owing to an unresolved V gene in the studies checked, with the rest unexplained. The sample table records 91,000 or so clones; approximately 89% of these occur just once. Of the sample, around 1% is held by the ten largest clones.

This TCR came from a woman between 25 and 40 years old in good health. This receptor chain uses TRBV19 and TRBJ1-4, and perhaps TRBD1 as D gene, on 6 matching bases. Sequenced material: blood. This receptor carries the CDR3 CASSIWGANEKLFF. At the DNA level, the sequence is TGTGCCAGCAGTATTTGGGGGGCAAATGAAAAACTGTTTTTT.